This TCR beta chain was recovered during a study of neurological immune-mediated disorders. Germline CDR1 is SGHVS and CDR2 is FNYEAQ. The CDR3 is 15 residues long. Trimming shortened V by 4 bases and J by 0 bases, and 10 bases separated the two germline ends. Points on this clonotype: The antigen remains undetermined.

Findings and limits, study-wide: Subjects shared no identical expanded-clone CDR3 amino acid sequences, suggesting private TCR-beta repertoires in all groups.

Sequencing runs each generated in excess of 200 million TCR-beta sequences derived from 15-18 subjects. MiXCR was run by TCRdb on the 5' RACE reads, yielding one entry per CDR3 protein. This sample has some 21,000 distinct CDR3 sequences, with 15% found just once. Input material: PBMCs. The V and J genes are TRBV7-6 and TRBJ1-3, with a possible D match to TRBD1 (5 bases). The receptor was derived from a female donor with HTLV-1-associated myelopathy (HAM/TSP). CDR3 in amino acids: CASSWGGGSGNTIYF. As DNA, the CDR3 is TGTGCCAGCAGCTGGGGTGGGGGCTCTGGAAACACCATATATTTT.